These 30 T cell receptor beta chains share one sample of origin, sequenced in a study of spatial heterogeneity in lung cancer. TCRdb re-called the 5' RACE reads with MiXCR, one entry per CDR3 protein. The table lists 100,000 to 120,000 distinct CDR3 sequences, more than 10% of them singletons, with 20% to 25% in the top ten. This sample's time point: blood at routine non-recurrence follow-up after resection. The sequences come from PBMCs, collected at follow-up. The receptor set was obtained from a female donor with early-stage non-small cell lung cancer.

The genes are TRBV20-1 and TRBJ1-1; D perhaps matches TRBD1 (5 bases). The germline V and J ends were trimmed by 6 bases and 3 bases, with 17 bases remaining between them. There are 14 residues in the CDR3. Germline assignment: CDR1 DFQATT and CDR2 SNEGSKA (reference sequence). The CDR3 bases are TGCAGTGCCACTAGAAGGGGAACCTACACTGAAGCTTTCTTT. It is translated as CSATRRGTYTEAFF.

This clonotype was found a few times. This rearrangement joins TRBV2 to TRBJ2-2; D could derive from TRBD1 or TRBD2 (5 bases each). The CDR3 runs to 16 residues. The V and J ends lost 4 bases and 3 bases respectively, with 15 bases between them. Germline values: CDR1 SNHLY, CDR2 FYNNEI. CDR3 sequence: CASSVGGPGYTGELFF. CDR3 DNA sequence: TGTGCCAGCAGTGTTGGGGGTCCTGGATACACCGGGGAGCTGTTTTTT.

This clonotype appeared a few times. The chain uses TRBV20-1 and TRBJ1-1; D is possibly TRBD1 (5 bases). The germline V and J ends were trimmed by 6 bases and 0 bases, with 11 bases remaining between them. This CDR3 contains 13 residues. The germline V gene encodes CDR1 DFQATT and CDR2 SNEGSKA (reference sequence). For the CDR3, the DNA is TGCAGTGCCTACGGGGCACTGAACACTGAAGCTTTCTTT. It is translated as CSAYGALNTEAFF.

This chain uses TRBV6-5 with TRBJ2-3; 9 nucleotides align to TRBD2. CDR3 length: 16 residues. Germline values: CDR1 MNHEY, CDR2 SVGAGI. V trimming: 0 bases; J trimming: 3 bases; junction bases outside the gene matches: 4. This chain's CDR3 is CASSYSSGLATDTQYF. The CDR3 DNA sequence: TGTGCCAGCAGTTACTCGTCGGGACTAGCAACAGATACGCAGTATTTT.

The sample holds a few counts of this clonotype. The genes are TRBV12-3 or TRBV12-4 and TRBJ2-4; D tentatively fits TRBD1 or TRBD2 (5 bases each). V lost 5 bases and J 2 bases, leaving 16 bases between the germline ends. CDR3 length equals 16 residues. The chain's CDR3 is CASSPQAGLTKNIQYF. The CDR3 region has the DNA TGTGCCAGCAGTCCACAGGCGGGTTTGACCAAAAACATTCAGTACTTC.

The chain employs TRBV6-2 or TRBV6-3 and TRBJ1-2; no reliable D call. CDR3 length equals 15 residues. V was clipped by 2 bases and J by 2 bases, with 12 bases between them. The V gene's germline CDR1 is MNHEY and CDR2 SVGEGT. DNA of the CDR3: TGTGCCAGCAGTTACGGTGGGTCGGGCAACTATGGCTACACCTTC. Translated, it gives CASSYGGSGNYGYTF.

This clonotype was seen at least ten times. V and J are TRBV28 and TRBJ2-3; no firm D call. Germline V CDR1 and CDR2: MDHEN, SYDVKM. V lost 11 bases to trimming and J lost 0 bases, with 12 bases between them. CDR3 length: 13 residues. CDR3 loop: CAVAAPSTDTQYF. DNA of the CDR3: TGTGCCGTGGCGGCGCCAAGCACAGATACGCAGTATTTT.

V gene TRBV4-2 combines with J gene TRBJ2-3, with 9 bases matching TRBD2. This CDR3 region has 16 residues. CDR1 and CDR2 from the germline V gene are LGHNA and YNFKEQ. J was trimmed by 3 bases and V by 0 bases; bases with no gene match: 4. CDR3 coding DNA: TGTGCCAGCAGCCAAGAGCCAAGCGGGAGGACAGATACGCAGTATTTT. Translated, it gives CASSQEPSGRTDTQYF.

This clonotype was detected many times. This rearrangement joins TRBV7-2 to TRBJ1-1, with D perhaps TRBD1 (5 bases). The CDR3 consists of 15 residues. CDR1 SGHTA and CDR2 FQGNSA come from the germline V gene. V dropped 1 base and J dropped 1 base, with 10 bases sitting between them. CDR3 protein: CASSLGGHGNTEAFF. The CDR3 coding sequence is TGTGCCAGCAGCTTAGGAGGACACGGGAACACTGAAGCTTTCTTT.

This clonotype was detected many times. The rearrangement joins TRBV7-9 to TRBJ1-3; TRBD1 aligns across 12 bases. From germline, CDR1 is SEHNR and CDR2 FQNEAQ (reference sequence). The CDR3 sequence is 14 residues long. The ends lost 3 bases at V and 8 bases at J; junction bases unmatched: 2. In DNA form, the CDR3 reads TGTGCCAGCAGCTTGGGACAGGGGGCTTACACCATATATTTT. This sequence encodes CASSLGQGAYTIYF.

V and J are TRBV12-3 or TRBV12-4 and TRBJ1-3; TRBD1 agrees at 7 bases. The CDR3 has 14 residues. The V segment lost 6 bases and the J segment 2 bases; nucleotides outside the gene matches: 4. The CDR3 loop is CASRNRGPGNTIYF. CDR3 bases: TGTGCCAGCAGGAACAGGGGCCCTGGAAACACCATATATTTT.

The gene calls are TRBV19 and TRBJ1-5; D ambiguous. This CDR3 has 14 amino acids. With 0 bases removed from V and 2 bases from J, the gap between germline ends came to 5 bases. The germline gives CDR1 LNHDA, CDR2 SQIVND (reference sequence). The CDR3, as DNA: TGTGCCAGTAGTATAGATCGGGGCAATCAGCCCCAGCATTTT. Its protein is CASSIDRGNQPQHF.

There are a few counts of this clonotype. The V gene is TRBV6-5, the J gene TRBJ2-5, with a weak D call TRBD2 (6 bases). With 0 bases removed from V and 5 bases from J, the gap between germline ends came to 7 bases. The CDR3 is 13 residues long. CDR1 is MNHEY, CDR2 SVGAGI, per germline. CDR3 bases: TGTGCCAGCAGTTACTCGAGCGGGGAGACCCAGTACTTC. Encoded protein: CASSYSSGETQYF.

The genes are TRBV2 and TRBJ1-1, with D maybe TRBD1 (5 bases). The CDR3 contains 12 residues. The V gene lost 5 bases and the J gene lost 8 bases, with 12 bases spanning the gap. Germline CDR1 is SNHLY and CDR2 is FYNNEI. The CDR3 DNA is TGTGCCAGCAGTATTTCAGGGTGGGAAGCTTTCTTT. It specifies CASSISGWEAFF.

This clonotype was picked up a small number of times. The chain links TRBV24-1 to TRBJ2-7; D not resolved. Trimming took 8 bases from V and 3 from J, leaving 10 bases between them. Germline V gene data show CDR1 as KGHDR and CDR2 as SFDVKD. The CDR3 covers 12 residues. CDR3: CATIIHFYEQYV. DNA for the CDR3: TGTGCCACCATTATCCACTTCTACGAGCAGTACGTC.

This clonotype occurred a few times. The rearrangement uses TRBV20-1 and TRBJ1-5; no clear D. In germline, CDR1 is DFQATT, CDR2 SNEGSKA (reference sequence). This CDR3 comprises 12 residues. The V end was cut by 7 bases, the J end by 1 base, with 8 bases between. Here the CDR3 reads CSVGRSNQPQHF. The CDR3 region has the DNA TGCAGTGTAGGAAGGAGCAATCAGCCCCAGCATTTT.

This clonotype was found a few times. The rearrangement uses TRBV5-1 and TRBJ2-1, with a possible D match to TRBD1 (6 bases). V lost 5 bases and J 1 base, leaving 13 bases between the germline ends. Germline V gene lookup returns CDR1 SGHRS and CDR2 YFSETQ. The CDR3 is 15 amino acids. In nucleotides, the CDR3 is TGCGCCAGCAGGGCCGGGACACCTTCCTACAATGAGCAGTTCTTC. Protein product: CASRAGTPSYNEQFF.

This clonotype was observed a few times. CDR3 protein: CASSLWGANNEKLFF. The CDR3 DNA reads TGCGCCAGCAGCTTGTGGGGGGCCAATAATGAAAAACTGTTTTTT. The V and J genes are TRBV5-1 and TRBJ1-4; D is perhaps TRBD1 (6 bases). The length of the CDR3 is 15 residues. Trimming took 1 base from V and 4 from J, leaving 11 bases between them. Germline-derived CDR1 and CDR2 are SGHRS and YFSETQ.

This sequence joins TRBV2 and TRBJ1-4; D may be TRBD1 (5 bases). Trimming took 11 bases from V and 1 from J, leaving 14 bases between them. Germline CDR1 SNHLY, CDR2 FYNNEI. The CDR3 has 14 residues. CDR3 nucleotides: TGTGCCGGTTCCGAGGGGTTAACTAATGAAAAACTGTTTTTT. Protein sequence: CAGSEGLTNEKLFF.

CDR3 residues: CASSFGQGSDGYTF. CDR3 sequence (DNA): TGTGCCAGCAGCTTCGGACAGGGTAGTGATGGCTACACCTTC. The V and J genes are TRBV5-5 and TRBJ1-2; TRBD1 matches at 8 bases. Germline V gene data show CDR1 as SGHKS and CDR2 as YYEKEE (reference sequence). This CDR3 is built from 14 residues. V dropped 2 bases and J dropped 6; count of bases not matched to a gene: 6.

The table lists this clonotype with many counts. CDR3 sequence reads: CASREVTEAFF. CDR3 DNA sequence: TGTGCCAGCAGGGAGGTCACTGAAGCTTTCTTT. This chain joins TRBV6-1 and TRBJ1-1; no clear D gene. V was clipped by 6 bases and J by 4 bases, with 6 bases between them. The CDR3 has 11 residues. Germline V gives CDR1 MNHNS, CDR2 SASEGT.

This clonotype appeared a few times. J is TRBJ2-5 and V is TRBV24-1; 8 bases match TRBD2. There are 16 residues in the CDR3. Germline CDR1 and CDR2: KGHDR and SFDVKD. With 0 bases clipped from V and 5 bases from J, the junction kept 7 bases outside the gene matches. For the CDR3, the DNA is TGTGCCACCAGTGATTTGCGTCGAGCGGGAGTGGAGACCCAGTACTTC. Translating gives CATSDLRRAGVETQYF.

This clonotype was seen only a few times. The chain employs TRBV30 and TRBJ1-3; D is unresolved. Trimming left V 3 bases short and J 6 bases short, with 15 bases between. Germline CDR1 and CDR2: GTSNPN and SVGIG (reference sequence). The CDR3 covers 14 residues. Here the CDR3 reads CAWSEGSGVNTIYF. The CDR3 nucleotides are TGTGCCTGGAGCGAAGGATCTGGGGTAAACACCATATATTTT.

This clonotype appeared a few times. This sequence joins TRBV6-1 and TRBJ2-3; 7 nucleotides align to TRBD2. Germline-derived CDR1 and CDR2 are MNHNS and SASEGT. With 0 bases clipped from V and 3 bases from J, the junction kept 9 bases outside the gene matches. This CDR3 is 17 amino acids long. CDR3 in DNA: TGTGCCAGCAGTGAAGCTCTTGGCGGGAGCAAGACAGATACGCAGTATTTT. Protein sequence: CASSEALGGSKTDTQYF.

This clonotype turned up a few times. The rearrangement links TRBV20-1 to TRBJ2-3, with 9 bases that match TRBD1. V dropped 4 bases and J dropped 5; count of bases not matched to a gene: 13. The CDR3 loop spans 16 amino acids. Germline V lookup: CDR1 DFQATT, CDR2 SNEGSKA (reference sequence). The CDR3 DNA is TGCAGTGCTATTCCGGGACAGGGTAGGGCGGGAGATACGCAGTATTTT. Amino acid sequence: CSAIPGQGRAGDTQYF.

This clonotype was recorded at least ten times. The V gene is TRBV2, the J gene TRBJ1-5, with 10 bases aligning to TRBD1. CDR3 length equals 15 residues. V lost 5 bases to trimming and J lost 6 bases; unmatched junction nucleotides: 7. CDR1 SNHLY and CDR2 FYNNEI come from the germline V gene. The CDR3 protein is CASSWTGGTGQPQHF. The CDR3, as DNA: TGTGCCAGCAGTTGGACAGGGGGGACAGGTCAGCCCCAGCATTTT. The whole variable domain, filled in from reference TRBV2 and TRBJ1-5, reads EPEVTQTPSHQVTQMGQEVILRCVPISNHLYFYWYRQILGQKVEFLVSFYNNEISEKSEIFDDQFSVERPDGSNFTLKIRSTKLEDSAMYFCASSWTGGTGQPQHFGDGTRLSIL.

The rearrangement uses TRBV5-4 and TRBJ2-2; 7 bases are a match to TRBD1. Unmatched junction bases numbered 7, after V lost 4 bases and J lost 4 bases. Germline CDR1 and CDR2: SGHNT and YYREEE (reference sequence). CDR3 length: 15 amino acids. In nucleotides, the CDR3 is TGTGCCAGCAGCAGCCCGGGACAGAGCACCGGGGAGCTGTTTTTT. Its protein product is CASSSPGQSTGELFF.

As concerns this clonotype: This could be a read error, since a much larger clone is one nucleotide away. The rearrangement joins TRBV28 to TRBJ2-1; possibly TRBD2 for D (6 bases). The CDR3 consists of 13 residues. In germline, CDR1 is MDHEN, CDR2 SYDVKM. As DNA, the CDR3 is TGTGCCACCAGTTCGCAGGGACTCAATGAGCAGTTCTTC. It translates to CATSSQGLNEQFF. The full variable domain, completed using reference TRBV28 and TRBJ2-1, is DVKVTQSSRYLVKRTGEKVFLECVQDMDHENMFWYRQDPGLGLRLIYFSYDVKMKEKGDIPEGYSVSREKKERFSLILESASTNQTSMYLCATSSQGLNEQFFGPGTRLTVL.

This clonotype was observed at least ten times. The rearrangement links TRBV7-2 to TRBJ2-3, with unresolved D. Germline CDR1 reads SGHTA; CDR2 reads FQGNSA. The CDR3 totals 13 residues. V was trimmed by 3 bases and J by 2 bases, leaving 6 bases between them. The CDR3 sequence is CASSLGFTDTQYF. DNA of the CDR3: TGTGCCAGCAGCTTGGGATTCACAGATACGCAGTATTTT. Looking up the rest from reference TRBV7-2 and TRBJ2-3 gives the full variable domain: GAGVSQSPSNKVTEKGKDVELRCDPISGHTALYWYRQSLGQGLEFLIYFQGNSAPDKSGLPSDRFSAERTGGSVSTLTIQRTQQEDSAVYLCASSLGFTDTQYFGPGTRLTVL.

The chain recombines TRBV3-1 with TRBJ1-5; no definite D call. The length of the CDR3 is 13 residues. Germline CDR1 LGHDT, CDR2 YNNKEL (reference sequence). Trimming removed 3 bases at V and 4 bases at J, with 7 bases between. Written as DNA, the CDR3 is TGTGCCAGCAGCCATGGGGATAATCAGCCCCAGCATTTT. It is translated as CASSHGDNQPQHF.